One sample yielded the 20 T cell receptor beta chains listed below, sequenced in a study of T cell repertoires in cytomegalovirus infection. TCRdb re-called the reads through MiXCR, storing one row per CDR3 protein. The data contain fewer than 400,000 distinct CDR3 sequences, roughly 18% of them singletons. The sample consisted of PBMCs. The receptor source for this set is a human donor in good health (CMV status not recorded). Some clones in this sample may be carry-over from other donors' samples.

This clonotype was seen a few times. This chain uses TRBV6-1 with TRBJ2-7, with D perhaps matching TRBD1 or TRBD2 (5 bases each). The CDR3 extends over 14 amino acids. Trimming left V 10 bases short and J 0 bases short, with 16 bases between. Germline CDR1 MNHNS, CDR2 SASEGT. The CDR3 sequence: CATAGTDNSYEQYF. CDR3 in DNA: TGTGCCACTGCCGGGACGGATAACTCCTACGAGCAGTACTTC.

A remark on this clonotype: A much larger clone differs by one base, so this may be a read error. The V and J genes are TRBV7-2 and TRBJ1-5; D is possibly TRBD1 (5 bases). Germline V lookup: CDR1 SGHTA, CDR2 FQGNSA. The CDR3 covers 18 residues. V lost 5 bases, J lost 1 base, and 21 bases lay in between. CDR3 loop: CASSPDSFTGESNQPQHF. CDR3 DNA: TGTGCCAGCAGCCCCGACAGTTTCACTGGGGAGAGCAATCAGCCCCAGCATTTT.

This clonotype showed up just a few times. V is TRBV7-2 and J is TRBJ2-3; the D gene is possibly TRBD1 (5 bases). The V and J ends lost 4 bases and 6 bases respectively, with 17 bases between them. Germline CDR1 reads SGHTA; CDR2 reads FQGNSA. The CDR3 sequence is 15 residues long. CDR3 bases: TGTGCCAGCAGCTCGGACAAAACCTCTTTCGATACGCAGTATTTT. Translating gives CASSSDKTSFDTQYF.

The J gene is TRBJ1-6, the V gene TRBV28, with D hard to call. CDR1 and CDR2 (germline): MDHEN, SYDVKM. The CDR3 contains 15 residues. Between the trimmed V and J ends, which lost 2 bases and 8 bases, there was a span of 13 bases. In DNA, the CDR3 is TGTGCCAGCAGTTTAACCTCCGTCGGGGATTCACCCCTCCACTTT. This sequence encodes CASSLTSVGDSPLHF.

This clonotype occurred many times. The chain employs TRBV12-3 or TRBV12-4 and TRBJ2-7; 8 nucleotides match TRBD2. This CDR3 is 15 amino acids long. The V and J ends lost 4 bases and 2 bases, in that order; junction bases with no gene match: 7. This CDR3 reads CASSWSGGRTYEQYF. The CDR3 nucleotides read TGTGCCAGCAGTTGGAGCGGGGGCCGGACCTACGAGCAGTACTTC.

The chain carries TRBV18 and TRBJ2-5; TRBD1 matches at 7 bases. Germline CDR1 reads KGHSH; CDR2 reads LQKENI. V lost 2 bases to trimming and J lost 5 bases; unmatched junction nucleotides: 8. This CDR3 contains 15 residues. CDR3 protein: CASSPETGAKETQYF. CDR3 sequence (DNA): TGTGCCAGCTCACCAGAAACAGGGGCAAAGGAGACCCAGTACTTC.

There are many counts of this clonotype. The rearrangement joins TRBV4-3 to TRBJ2-3; no clear D. The CDR3 runs 13 residues. Germline V CDR1 and CDR2: LGHNA, YSLEER. Trimming took 0 bases from V and 6 from J, leaving 7 bases between them. The CDR3 nucleotides are TGCGCCAGCAGCCAAGATGGTGAGGATACGCAGTATTTT. Translation gives CASSQDGEDTQYF.

This clonotype has a count of ten or more. The chain employs TRBV12-3 or TRBV12-4 and TRBJ2-3; D might be TRBD1 (5 bases). The V end lost 2 bases, the J end lost 0 bases, and 9 bases lay between the germline ends. There are 15 residues in the CDR3. This CDR3 is CASSLQGLSTDTQYF. The CDR3 nucleotides read TGTGCCAGCAGTTTACAGGGCCTCAGCACAGATACGCAGTATTTT.

The chain employs TRBV20-1 and TRBJ1-1; 8 bases fit TRBD1. Germline V gene data show CDR1 as DFQATT and CDR2 as SNEGSKA (reference sequence). The length of the CDR3 is 17 residues. J gave up 4 bases and V 0 bases, and 13 bases lay outside the gene matches. The CDR3 spells CSARDQYPGTGGTEAFF. The CDR3 DNA is TGCAGTGCTAGAGATCAATATCCCGGGACAGGCGGCACTGAAGCTTTCTTT.

Only a few counts were recorded for this clonotype. This sequence joins TRBV7-2 and TRBJ2-1; D is ambiguous. The CDR3 has 14 amino acids. Looked up from germline, CDR1 is SGHTA and CDR2 is FQGNSA. V dropped 1 base and J dropped 14 bases, with 18 bases sitting between them. The CDR3 sequence is CASSLDPLQVGKFF. DNA of the CDR3: TGTGCCAGCAGCTTAGACCCCCTGCAGGTGGGAAAGTTCTTC.

This clonotype was seen ten or more times. This chain connects TRBV7-2 to TRBJ2-1, with 8 bases lining up with TRBD2. CDR1 and CDR2 from the germline V gene are SGHTA and FQGNSA. V dropped 3 bases and J dropped 6; count of bases not matched to a gene: 10. The CDR3 has 16 amino acids. The CDR3 spells CASSLAGGGYFNEQFF. In nucleotides, the CDR3 is TGTGCCAGCAGCTTGGCCGGCGGGGGGTACTTCAATGAGCAGTTCTTC.

This chain uses TRBV12-3 or TRBV12-4 with TRBJ2-3, with 10 bases that match TRBD2. The CDR3 runs 15 residues. The V and J ends lost 6 bases and 2 bases, in that order; junction bases with no gene match: 5. CDR3 nucleotides: TGTGCCAGCAGCCGGACTAGCGGTTACACAGATACGCAGTATTTT. This translates into CASSRTSGYTDTQYF.

This clonotype was recorded a few times. The chain recombines TRBV20-1 with TRBJ1-3; 7 bases fit TRBD1. CDR1 is DFQATT, CDR2 SNEGSKA, per germline (reference sequence). The CDR3 is 14 amino acids. Unmatched junction bases numbered 9, after V lost 6 bases and J lost 4 bases. In DNA, the CDR3 is TGCAGTGCCCGCCAGACAGGGTTCGGAAACACCATATATTTT. Its translation: CSARQTGFGNTIYF.

Ten or more counts support this clonotype. This chain joins TRBV11-3 and TRBJ2-3; no clear D gene. CDR3 length: 13 amino acids. Germline V gives CDR1 SGHNT, CDR2 YENEEA. The germline V and J ends were trimmed by 5 bases and 6 bases, with 12 bases remaining between them. The CDR3 loop reads CASSRPPVDTQYF. DNA for the CDR3: TGTGCCAGCAGCCGTCCCCCGGTTGATACGCAGTATTTT. Together with reference TRBV11-3 and TRBJ2-3, the CDR3 gives the full variable domain: EAGVVQSPRYKIIEKKQPVAFWCNPISGHNTLYWYLQNLGQGPELLIRYENEEAVDDSQLPKDRFSAERLKGVDSTLKIQPAELGDSAVYLCASSRPPVDTQYFGPGTRLTVL.

This clonotype was recorded many times. J is TRBJ2-1 and V is TRBV7-9, with 15 positions matching TRBD2. From germline, CDR1 is SEHNR and CDR2 FQNEAQ (reference sequence). The junction had 9 bases not matched to a gene; V was cut back by 0 bases and J by 3 bases. The CDR3 length is 20 residues. The CDR3 bases are TGTGCCAGCAGCTTAGCCGCGGGACTAGCGGGAGGAGAGGGCTACAATGAGCAGTTCTTC. Residues: CASSLAAGLAGGEGYNEQFF.

This chain uses TRBV5-1 with TRBJ2-1; a possible D gene is TRBD1 (5 bases). Trimming pared 4 bases from V and 4 bases from J, leaving 15 bases between. This CDR3 contains 15 residues. In germline, CDR1 is SGHRS, CDR2 YFSETQ. This chain's CDR3 is CASSQPGSEYNEQFF. CDR3 coding DNA: TGCGCCAGCAGCCAACCAGGGTCGGAATACAATGAGCAGTTCTTC. The full variable domain, in which reference TRBV5-1 and TRBJ2-1 provide the parts outside the CDR3, is KAGVTQTPRYLIKTRGQQVTLSCSPISGHRSVSWYQQTPGQGLQFLFEYFSETQRNKGNFPGRFSGRQFSNSRSEMNVSTLELGDSALYLCASSQPGSEYNEQFFGPGTRLTVL.

The gene calls are TRBV19 and TRBJ1-5; TRBD1 might be the D (5 bases). CDR1 LNHDA and CDR2 SQIVND come from the germline V gene (reference sequence). The CDR3 runs 12 residues. V lost 1 base and J lost 8, with 6 bases in between. DNA of the CDR3: TGTGCCAGTAGTATAGTAGGGGAGCCCCAGCATTTT. It is translated as CASSIVGEPQHF.

This clonotype occurred many times. The V and J genes are TRBV5-4 and TRBJ1-1; unclear D gene. CDR1 SGHNT and CDR2 YYREEE come from the germline V gene (reference sequence). The CDR3 contains 14 residues. Trimming shortened V by 4 bases and J by 0 bases, and 10 bases separated the two germline ends. The CDR3 protein is CASSQQFMNTEAFF. In nucleotides, the CDR3 is TGTGCCAGCAGCCAACAGTTCATGAACACTGAAGCTTTCTTT.

V and J are TRBV2 and TRBJ2-3; TRBD1 matches 9 bases. Germline CDR1 and CDR2: SNHLY and FYNNEI. This CDR3 contains 16 residues. The junction had 6 bases not matched to a gene; V was cut back by 3 bases and J by 2 bases. In DNA form, the CDR3 reads TGTGCCAGCAGTGAGGGGACAGGGTTGTCCACAGATACGCAGTATTTT. This sequence encodes CASSEGTGLSTDTQYF.

About this clonotype itself: This could be a read error, since a much larger clone is one nucleotide away. The DNA for the CDR3 is TGTGCCAGCACGTCGGACACTGAAGCTTTCTTT. It yields the protein CASTSDTEAFF. This sequence joins TRBV2 and TRBJ1-1, with no clear D. With 7 bases removed from V and 3 bases from J, the gap between germline ends came to 6 bases. Germline values: CDR1 SNHLY, CDR2 FYNNEI. There are 11 residues in the CDR3.